A single TCR beta chain is shown here with its context. Antigen: not known. This entry belongs to a study of cytomegalovirus exposure and HLA in healthy donors. Study in general: A subsequent analysis stated that the 100 to 150 validation repertoires were run on the same platform as the roughly 620 first-cohort repertoires.

Study results and limitations: Within the 100 to 150 validation repertoires, first-cohort TCR clusters tended to co-occur, according to a later analysis. Most observed TCR sequences were rare, whereas some public TCRs were detected in many donors.

Trimming cost V 0 bases and J 16 bases; bases outside gene matches: 11. The germline gives CDR1 MNHNS, CDR2 SASEGT. The length of the CDR3 is 14 residues. Clones were read by immunoSEQ multiplex PCR, and TCRdb kept only the in-frame ones, dropping some. The table lists some 64,000 clones, about 97% of them singletons. The validation cohort, a group of 90 to 150 subjects, included the donors and was separate from the roughly 600-subject first cohort. The TCR was taken from a woman in her late teens or twenties in good health and CMV-seropositive. The specimen sequenced was PBMCs. The chain is built from TRBV6-1 and TRBJ2-1; 8 nucleotides align to TRBD2. The CDR3 DNA follows: TGTGCCAGCAGTGAAGCGTGGGCCCTAGCGGGCGCTTTCTTC. It specifies CASSEAWALAGAFF.